Sequencing of this TCR beta chain was carried out in a study of T cells in tuberculosis. General study points: Samples were chosen by availability of cryopreserved specimens. Classification accuracy was around 85% (AUROC over 0.85) with the GMM-specific repertoire. Active tuberculosis patients had shorter CDR3-alpha; the beta difference was nonsignificant.

Turning to this clone: Its antigen is unknown.

Documented time point: new active TB diagnosis, blood taken before or within 7 days of starting treatment. Patients were newly diagnosed, HIV-seronegative, and aged 18 or older. The method was immunoSEQ multiplex PCR; TCRdb's version includes in-frame clones alone and lacks a portion of them. The sample shows tens of thousands of clones, over 90% of them seen only once. V was cut by 4 bases and J by 4 bases, with 11 bases left in between. CDR1 is SGHTA and CDR2 is FQGNSA in the germline V gene. This CDR3 spans 13 amino acids. This specimen was PBMCs, taken at tuberculosis diagnosis. The rearrangement joins TRBV7-2 to TRBJ2-7, with D perhaps matching TRBD2 (6 bases). The source of this sequence is an adult with tuberculosis. CDR3 amino acids: CASSSYSGYEQYF. CDR3 bases: TGTGCCAGCAGCTCATATAGCGGTTACGAGCAGTACTTC.